Each of the 13 T cell receptor beta chains below was sequenced from the same sample in a study of T cell responses to AZD1222 COVID-19 vaccine. Libraries were prepared by immunoSEQ multiplex PCR; TCRdb keeps only in-frame clonotypes and omits some of them. The sample lists 150,000 or so clones, 80% to 90% occurring once. The sequencing here drew on peripheral blood, taken on day 0 of AZD1222 vaccination. The receptors derive from an adult in good health.

The chain carries TRBV7-2 and TRBJ2-7, with 8 bases that match TRBD1. CDR1 is SGHTA and CDR2 is FQGNSA in the germline V gene. This CDR3 is built from 16 residues. J was trimmed by 3 bases and V by 0 bases; bases with no gene match: 7. The CDR3 loop reads CASSLARYRGVYEQYF. The CDR3 region has the DNA TGTGCCAGCAGCTTAGCCCGCTACAGGGGGGTCTACGAGCAGTACTTC.

The chain joins TRBV7-8 to TRBJ2-6; D is unclear. This CDR3 spans 17 amino acids. V gave up 5 bases and J gave up 0 bases, with 14 bases separating them. Germline CDR1 reads SGHVS; CDR2 reads FQNEAQ. CDR3 region: CASSPRPANSGANVLTF. The CDR3 coding sequence is TGTGCCAGCAGCCCACGGCCAGCCAACTCTGGGGCCAACGTCCTGACTTTC.

The chain joins TRBV6-5 to TRBJ1-2; a possible D gene is TRBD1 (5 bases). The germline V gene has CDR1 MNHEY and CDR2 SVGAGI. Trimming shortened V by 6 bases and J by 7 bases, and 15 bases separated the two germline ends. The CDR3 length is 13 residues. The DNA of the CDR3 is TGTGCCAGCAGCGAGAGGACAACCGCTGGCTACACCTTC. Translation: CASSERTTAGYTF.

This sequence joins TRBV2 and TRBJ2-7; D ambiguous. CDR1 and CDR2 from the germline V gene are SNHLY and FYNNEI. V lost 7 bases and J 2 bases, leaving 12 bases between the germline ends. The CDR3 covers 13 residues. The CDR3 coding sequence is TGTGCCAGCACATTCACACGCACCTACGAGCAGTACTTC. It encodes CASTFTRTYEQYF.

The V call is TRBV7-9, the J call TRBJ1-4; 8 bases map to TRBD1. Looked up from germline, CDR1 is SEHNR and CDR2 is FQNEAQ (reference sequence). There are 16 residues in the CDR3. V dropped 3 bases and J dropped 0; count of bases not matched to a gene: 3. The CDR3 nucleotides read TGTGCCAGCAGCTTGGACAGGGTCGCAACTAATGAAAAACTGTTTTTT. Translation gives CASSLDRVATNEKLFF.

The V and J genes are TRBV4-1 and TRBJ2-3, with D perhaps matching TRBD2 (6 bases). Trimming took 7 bases from V and 0 from J, leaving 14 bases between them. The length of the CDR3 is 15 residues. Germline V gives CDR1 MGHRA, CDR2 YSYEKL. Written as DNA, the CDR3 is TGCGCCAGCAATTTGAGAGGGACTAGCACAGATACGCAGTATTTT. Translation: CASNLRGTSTDTQYF.

This sequence joins TRBV19 and TRBJ1-1, with no clear D. The germline V and J ends were trimmed by 6 bases and 1 base, with 9 bases remaining between them. The CDR3 runs 13 residues. Germline lookup yields CDR1 LNHDA and CDR2 SQIVND (reference sequence). CDR3 in amino acids: CASSLFTNTEAFF. In DNA form, the CDR3 reads TGTGCCAGTAGCCTATTCACGAACACTGAAGCTTTCTTT. Using reference TRBV19 and TRBJ1-1 for the parts outside the CDR3, the full variable domain is DGGITQSPKYLFRKEGQNVTLSCEQNLNHDAMYWYRQDPGQGLRLIYYSQIVNDFQKGDIAEGYSVSREKKESFPLTVTSAQKNPTAFYLCASSLFTNTEAFFGQGTRLTVV.

A few counts support this clone. V is TRBV29-1 and J is TRBJ2-1; 10 bases fit TRBD1. This CDR3 is built from 15 residues. V gave up 7 bases and J gave up 7 bases; unmatched junction bases: 13. Germline V gives CDR1 SQVTM, CDR2 ANQGSEA. The CDR3 DNA reads as TGCAGCGCAAAATCCGGGACAGGGGCGGATAATGAGCAGTTCTTC. Amino acids: CSAKSGTGADNEQFF.

The chain combines TRBV7-9 with TRBJ2-7; D remains unclear. From germline, CDR1 is SEHNR and CDR2 FQNEAQ (reference sequence). Trimming stripped 0 bases from V and 0 bases from J, with 12 bases between. The CDR3 length is 16 residues. The CDR3 region is CASSLARSWGSYEQYF. CDR3 DNA: TGTGCCAGCAGCTTAGCGCGTAGTTGGGGCTCCTACGAGCAGTACTTC.

The chain links TRBV27 to TRBJ2-7; tentatively, D is TRBD1 or TRBD2 (6 bases each). V lost 2 bases and J lost 1, with 12 bases in between. Germline CDR1 reads MNHEY; CDR2 reads SMNVEV (reference sequence). The CDR3 has 15 residues. CDR3 in amino acids: CASSLRGAGSYEQYF. The CDR3 nucleotides read TGTGCCAGCAGTTTAAGGGGGGCAGGGTCCTACGAGCAGTACTTC.

The gene calls are TRBV6-1 and TRBJ1-2; tentatively, D is TRBD1 (5 bases). V dropped 3 bases and J dropped 0 bases, with 11 bases sitting between them. The CDR3 is made up of 15 amino acids. Germline loops: CDR1 MNHNS, CDR2 SASEGT. CDR3 in amino acids: CASSDAGNTNYGYTF. CDR3 nucleotide sequence: TGTGCCAGCAGTGATGCAGGGAATACTAACTATGGCTACACCTTC.

V and J are TRBV5-1 and TRBJ2-2, with D perhaps TRBD2 (6 bases). The CDR3 totals 15 residues. V was shortened by 4 bases and J by 0 bases, with 10 bases between the two germline ends. The germline CDR1 and CDR2 sequences are SGHRS and YFSETQ. The CDR3 sequence: CASSGGLTNTGELFF. The CDR3 DNA sequence: TGCGCCAGCAGCGGGGGACTTACGAACACCGGGGAGCTGTTTTTT.

The gene calls are TRBV11-3 and TRBJ2-2; 10 nucleotides agree with TRBD1. Germline CDR1 is SGHNT and CDR2 is YENEEA. The CDR3 extends over 17 amino acids. V lost 4 bases to trimming and J lost 5 bases; unmatched junction nucleotides: 10. This chain's CDR3 is CASSSNSGTGETGELFF. DNA for the CDR3: TGTGCCAGCAGCTCGAACTCAGGGACAGGGGAAACCGGGGAGCTGTTTTTT.